Given below is one T cell receptor (beta chain) in context. The record originates from a study of cytomegalovirus exposure and HLA in healthy donors. The PCR employed 60 Vbeta primers together with 13 Jbeta primers. TCRdb's copy holds only in-frame clones and misses some; the assay was immunoSEQ multiplex PCR. Among roughly 250,000 clones listed, around 80% were seen once. Germline CDR1 SSHAT, CDR2 FNYEAQ (reference sequence). The CDR3 loop spans 13 amino acids. The V end was cut by 2 bases, the J end by 10 bases, with 12 bases between. The sample consisted of PBMCs. The TCR was taken from a girl aged 2-10 years in good health and CMV-seronegative. The chain has TRBV7-7 and TRBJ2-1, with unresolved D. The CDR3 loop is CASSLFFPSEQFF. The DNA for the CDR3 is TGTGCCAGCAGCTTATTTTTCCCTTCCGAGCAGTTCTTC.